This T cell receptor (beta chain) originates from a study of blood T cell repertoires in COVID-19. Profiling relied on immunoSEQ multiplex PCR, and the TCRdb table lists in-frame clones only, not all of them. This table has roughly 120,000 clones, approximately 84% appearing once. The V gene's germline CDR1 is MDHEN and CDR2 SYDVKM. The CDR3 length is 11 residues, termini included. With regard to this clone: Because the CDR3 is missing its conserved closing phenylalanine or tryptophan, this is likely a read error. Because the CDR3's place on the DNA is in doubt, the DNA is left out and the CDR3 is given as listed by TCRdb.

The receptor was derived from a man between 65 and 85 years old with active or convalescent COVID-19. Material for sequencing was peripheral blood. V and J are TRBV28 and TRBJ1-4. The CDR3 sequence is CASSSSTDYLL.